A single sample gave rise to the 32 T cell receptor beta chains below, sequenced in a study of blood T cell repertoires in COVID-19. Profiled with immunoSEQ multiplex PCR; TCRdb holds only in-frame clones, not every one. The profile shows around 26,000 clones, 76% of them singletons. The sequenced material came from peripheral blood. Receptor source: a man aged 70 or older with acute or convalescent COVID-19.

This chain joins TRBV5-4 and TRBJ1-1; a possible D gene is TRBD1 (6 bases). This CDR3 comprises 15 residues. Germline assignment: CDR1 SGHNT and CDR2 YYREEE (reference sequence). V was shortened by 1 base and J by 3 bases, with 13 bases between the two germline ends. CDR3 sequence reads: CASSLSQGIYTEAFF. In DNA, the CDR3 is TGTGCCAGCAGCTTGTCACAGGGCATTTACACTGAAGCTTTCTTT.

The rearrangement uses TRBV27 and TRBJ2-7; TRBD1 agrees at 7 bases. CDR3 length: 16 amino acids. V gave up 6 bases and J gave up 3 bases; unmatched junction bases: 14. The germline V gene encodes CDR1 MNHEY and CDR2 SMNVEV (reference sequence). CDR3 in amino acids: CASRPNRGTLNYEQYF. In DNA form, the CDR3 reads TGTGCCAGCAGGCCCAACAGGGGAACCCTGAACTACGAGCAGTACTTC.

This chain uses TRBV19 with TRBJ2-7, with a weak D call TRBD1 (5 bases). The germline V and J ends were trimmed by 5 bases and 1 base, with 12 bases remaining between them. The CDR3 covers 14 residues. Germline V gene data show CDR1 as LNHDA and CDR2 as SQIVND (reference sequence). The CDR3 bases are TGTGCCAGTAGTGCTGTTGCAGGGTCCTACGAGCAGTACTTC. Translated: CASSAVAGSYEQYF.

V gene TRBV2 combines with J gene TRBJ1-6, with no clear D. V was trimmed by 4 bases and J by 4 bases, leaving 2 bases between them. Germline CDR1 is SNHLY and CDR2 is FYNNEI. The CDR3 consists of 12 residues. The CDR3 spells CASSVYNSPLHF. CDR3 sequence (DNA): TGTGCCAGCAGTGTATATAATTCACCCCTCCACTTT.

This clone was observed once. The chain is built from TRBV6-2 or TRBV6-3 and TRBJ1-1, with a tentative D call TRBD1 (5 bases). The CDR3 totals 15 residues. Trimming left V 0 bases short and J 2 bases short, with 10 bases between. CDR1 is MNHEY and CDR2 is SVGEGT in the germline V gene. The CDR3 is CASSYSRRGNTEAFF. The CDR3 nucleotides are TGTGCCAGCAGTTACTCGAGGAGGGGTAACACTGAAGCTTTCTTT.

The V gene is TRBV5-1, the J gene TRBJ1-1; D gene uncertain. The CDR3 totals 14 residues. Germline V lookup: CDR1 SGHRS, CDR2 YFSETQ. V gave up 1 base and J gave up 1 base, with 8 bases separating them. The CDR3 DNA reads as TGCGCCAGCAGCTTGAACCCGGGGAACACTGAAGCTTTCTTT. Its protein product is CASSLNPGNTEAFF. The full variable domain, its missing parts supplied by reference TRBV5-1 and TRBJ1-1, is KAGVTQTPRYLIKTRGQQVTLSCSPISGHRSVSWYQQTPGQGLQFLFEYFSETQRNKGNFPGRFSGRQFSNSRSEMNVSTLELGDSALYLCASSLNPGNTEAFFGQGTRLTVV.

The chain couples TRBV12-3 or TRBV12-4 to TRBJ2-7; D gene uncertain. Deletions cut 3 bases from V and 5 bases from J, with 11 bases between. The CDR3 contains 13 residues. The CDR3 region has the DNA TGTGCCAGCAGTTTCGCCGAGTTAAACGAGCAGTACTTC. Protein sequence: CASSFAELNEQYF.

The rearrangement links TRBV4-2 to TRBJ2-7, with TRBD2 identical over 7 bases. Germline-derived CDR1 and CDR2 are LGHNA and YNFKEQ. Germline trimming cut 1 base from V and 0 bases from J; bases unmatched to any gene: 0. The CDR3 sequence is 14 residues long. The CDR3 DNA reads TGTGCCAGCAGCCAAGGCGGGAGCTCCTACGAGCAGTACTTC. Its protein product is CASSQGGSSYEQYF.

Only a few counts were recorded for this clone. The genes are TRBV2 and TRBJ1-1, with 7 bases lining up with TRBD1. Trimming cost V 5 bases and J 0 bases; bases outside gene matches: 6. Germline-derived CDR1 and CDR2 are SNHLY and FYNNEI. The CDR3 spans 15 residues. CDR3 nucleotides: TGTGCCAGCAGTCCGCGGGACAGTTTGAACACTGAAGCTTTCTTT. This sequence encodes CASSPRDSLNTEAFF.

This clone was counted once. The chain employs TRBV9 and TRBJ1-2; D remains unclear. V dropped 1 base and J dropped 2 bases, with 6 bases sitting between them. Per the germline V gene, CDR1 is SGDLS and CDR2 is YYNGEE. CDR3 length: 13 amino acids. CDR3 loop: CASSVSLNYGYTF. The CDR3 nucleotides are TGTGCCAGCAGCGTATCCCTCAACTATGGCTACACCTTC.

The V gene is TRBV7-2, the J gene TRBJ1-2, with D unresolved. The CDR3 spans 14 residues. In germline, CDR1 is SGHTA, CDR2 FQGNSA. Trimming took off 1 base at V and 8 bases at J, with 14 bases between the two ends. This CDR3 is CASSLDGGPGGYTF. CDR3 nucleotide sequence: TGTGCCAGCAGCTTAGACGGAGGACCTGGGGGCTACACCTTC.

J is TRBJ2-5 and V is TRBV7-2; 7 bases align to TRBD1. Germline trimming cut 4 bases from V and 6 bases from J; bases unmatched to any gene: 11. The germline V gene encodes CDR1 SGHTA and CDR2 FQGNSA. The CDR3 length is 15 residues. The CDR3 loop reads CASSSTAGTAQTQYF. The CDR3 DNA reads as TGTGCCAGCAGCTCGACGGCCGGGACAGCTCAGACCCAGTACTTC.

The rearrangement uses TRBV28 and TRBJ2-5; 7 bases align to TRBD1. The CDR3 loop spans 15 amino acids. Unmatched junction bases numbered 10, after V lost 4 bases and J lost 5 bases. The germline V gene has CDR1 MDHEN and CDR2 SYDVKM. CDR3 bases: TGTGCCAGCAGTTCAAAACAGGGGAACGTCGAGACCCAGTACTTC. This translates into CASSSKQGNVETQYF.

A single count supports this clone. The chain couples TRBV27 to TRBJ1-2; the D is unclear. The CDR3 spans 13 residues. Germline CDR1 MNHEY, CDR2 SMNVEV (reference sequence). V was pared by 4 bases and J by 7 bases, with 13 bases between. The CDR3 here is CASSYDPGRGYTF. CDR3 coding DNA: TGTGCCAGCAGTTACGACCCAGGTCGTGGCTACACCTTC.

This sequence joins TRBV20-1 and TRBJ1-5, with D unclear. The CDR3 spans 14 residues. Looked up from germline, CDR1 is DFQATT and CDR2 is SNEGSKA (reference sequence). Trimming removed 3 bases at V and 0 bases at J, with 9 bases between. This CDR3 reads CSASSGNSNQPQHF. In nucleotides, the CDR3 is TGCAGTGCTAGTTCAGGAAATAGCAATCAGCCCCAGCATTTT.

DNA for the CDR3: TGTGCCAGCAGCTATACAGGATCCCGCTCCTACGAGCAGTACTTC. Translation: CASSYTGSRSYEQYF. This chain joins TRBV11-1 and TRBJ2-7, with a possible D match to TRBD1 (5 bases). The CDR3 covers 15 residues. The germline V gene encodes CDR1 SGHAT and CDR2 FQDESV (reference sequence). Trimming cost V 4 bases and J 0 bases, with 13 bases left between them.

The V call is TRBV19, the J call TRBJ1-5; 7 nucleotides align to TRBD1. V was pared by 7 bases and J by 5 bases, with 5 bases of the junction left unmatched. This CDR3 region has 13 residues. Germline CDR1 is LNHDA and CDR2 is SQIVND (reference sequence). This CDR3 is CASNPGGDQPQHF. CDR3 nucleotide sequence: TGTGCCAGTAACCCAGGGGGAGATCAGCCCCAGCATTTT. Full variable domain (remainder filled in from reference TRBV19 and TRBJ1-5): DGGITQSPKYLFRKEGQNVTLSCEQNLNHDAMYWYRQDPGQGLRLIYYSQIVNDFQKGDIAEGYSVSREKKESFPLTVTSAQKNPTAFYLCASNPGGDQPQHFGDGTRLSIL.

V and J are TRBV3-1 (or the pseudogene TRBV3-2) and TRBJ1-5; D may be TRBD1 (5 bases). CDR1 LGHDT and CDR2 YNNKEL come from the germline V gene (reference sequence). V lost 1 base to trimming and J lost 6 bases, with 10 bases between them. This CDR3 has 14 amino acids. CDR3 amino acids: CASSQVNGGQPQHF. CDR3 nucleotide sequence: TGTGCCAGCAGCCAAGTGAACGGGGGTCAGCCCCAGCATTTT.

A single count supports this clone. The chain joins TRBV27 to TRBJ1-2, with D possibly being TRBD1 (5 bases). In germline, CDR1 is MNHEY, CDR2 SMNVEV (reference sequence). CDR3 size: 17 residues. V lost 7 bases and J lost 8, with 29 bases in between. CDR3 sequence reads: CASNPYYPTETFRGYTF. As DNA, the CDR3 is TGTGCCAGCAACCCCTACTACCCGACAGAGACTTTTAGGGGCTACACCTTC.

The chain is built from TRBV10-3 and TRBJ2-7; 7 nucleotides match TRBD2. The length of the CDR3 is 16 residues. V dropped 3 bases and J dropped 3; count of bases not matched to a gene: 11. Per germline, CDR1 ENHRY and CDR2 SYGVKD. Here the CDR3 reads CAISEVGLERGYEQYF. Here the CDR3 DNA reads TGTGCCATCAGTGAAGTCGGACTAGAACGAGGCTACGAGCAGTACTTC.

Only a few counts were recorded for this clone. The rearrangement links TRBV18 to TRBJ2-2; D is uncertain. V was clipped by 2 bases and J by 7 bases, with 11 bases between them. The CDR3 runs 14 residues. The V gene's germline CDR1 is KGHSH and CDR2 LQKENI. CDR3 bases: TGTGCCAGCTCACCAGATTCGGTGTACGGGGAGCTGTTTTTT. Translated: CASSPDSVYGELFF.

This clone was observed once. Here the CDR3 DNA reads TGTGCCAGCAGCTCGACCGGACAGTATCAGCCCCAGCATTTT. Translation: CASSSTGQYQPQHF. The chain employs TRBV5-6 and TRBJ1-5; perhaps TRBD1 as D (6 bases). CDR1 and CDR2 (germline): SGHDT, YYEEEE. Trimming left V 3 bases short and J 5 bases short, with 12 bases between. CDR3 length: 14 residues.

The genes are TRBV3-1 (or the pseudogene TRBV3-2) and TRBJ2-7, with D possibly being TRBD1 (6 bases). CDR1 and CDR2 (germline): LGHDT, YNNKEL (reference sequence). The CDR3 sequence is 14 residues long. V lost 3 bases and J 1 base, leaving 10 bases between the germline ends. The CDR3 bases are TGTGCCAGCAGCCATGGGGACATATCCTACGAGCAGTACTTC. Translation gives CASSHGDISYEQYF.

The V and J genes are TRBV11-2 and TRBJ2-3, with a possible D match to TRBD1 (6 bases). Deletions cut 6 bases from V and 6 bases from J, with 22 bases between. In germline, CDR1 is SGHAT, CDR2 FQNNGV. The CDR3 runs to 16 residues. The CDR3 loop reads CASSSLWGRGVDTQYF. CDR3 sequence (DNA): TGTGCCAGCAGTTCACTGTGGGGCAGGGGAGTTGATACGCAGTATTTT.

CDR3 coding DNA: TGTGCCAGCAGTCGGGACTTCCAAGAGACCCAGTACTTC. Encoded protein: CASSRDFQETQYF. The rearrangement uses TRBV6-2 or TRBV6-3 and TRBJ2-5; D perhaps matches TRBD2 (6 bases). CDR3 length equals 13 residues. Trimming pared 5 bases from V and 1 base from J, leaving 8 bases between. Germline V gene sequence: CDR1 MNHEY, CDR2 SVGEGT.

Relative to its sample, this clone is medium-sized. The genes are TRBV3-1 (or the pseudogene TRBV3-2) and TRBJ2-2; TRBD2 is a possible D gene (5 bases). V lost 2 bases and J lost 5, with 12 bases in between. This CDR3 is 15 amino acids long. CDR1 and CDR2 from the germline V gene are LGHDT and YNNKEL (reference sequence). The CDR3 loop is CASSQIRGWTGELFF. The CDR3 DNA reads TGTGCCAGCAGCCAAATTCGGGGTTGGACCGGGGAGCTGTTTTTT.

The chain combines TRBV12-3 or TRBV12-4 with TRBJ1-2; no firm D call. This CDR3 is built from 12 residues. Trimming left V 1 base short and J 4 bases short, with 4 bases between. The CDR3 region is CASSLVLYGYTF. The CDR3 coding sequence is TGTGCCAGCAGTTTAGTTCTCTATGGCTACACCTTC.

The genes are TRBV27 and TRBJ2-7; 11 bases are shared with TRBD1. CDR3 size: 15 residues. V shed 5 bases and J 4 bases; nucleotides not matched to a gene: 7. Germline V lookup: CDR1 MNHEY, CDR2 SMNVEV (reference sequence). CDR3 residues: CASSPRTGGGYEQYF. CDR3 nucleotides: TGTGCCAGCAGTCCACGGACAGGGGGCGGTTACGAGCAGTACTTC.

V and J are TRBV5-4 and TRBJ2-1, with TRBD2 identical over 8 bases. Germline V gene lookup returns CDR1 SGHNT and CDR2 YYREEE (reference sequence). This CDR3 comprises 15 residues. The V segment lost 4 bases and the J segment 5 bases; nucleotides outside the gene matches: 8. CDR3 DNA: TGTGCCAGCAGCGCAGGGACTAGTGCCGACAATGAGCAGTTCTTC. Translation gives CASSAGTSADNEQFF.

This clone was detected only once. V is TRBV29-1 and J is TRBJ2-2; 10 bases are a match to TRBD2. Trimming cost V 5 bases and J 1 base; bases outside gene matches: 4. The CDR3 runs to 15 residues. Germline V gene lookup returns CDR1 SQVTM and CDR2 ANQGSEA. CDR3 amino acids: CSVIGLAENTGELFF. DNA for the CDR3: TGCAGCGTTATCGGACTAGCGGAGAACACCGGGGAGCTGTTTTTT.

The CDR3 region has the DNA TGTGCCAGCAGTCAGGGTTCAGGGATCGCTGAAGCTTTCTTT. This codes for CASSQGSGIAEAFF. This rearrangement joins TRBV5-5 to TRBJ1-1; perhaps TRBD1 as D (5 bases). In germline, CDR1 is SGHKS, CDR2 YYEKEE (reference sequence). Trimming took off 5 bases at V and 6 bases at J, with 17 bases between the two ends. This CDR3 is 14 amino acids long.

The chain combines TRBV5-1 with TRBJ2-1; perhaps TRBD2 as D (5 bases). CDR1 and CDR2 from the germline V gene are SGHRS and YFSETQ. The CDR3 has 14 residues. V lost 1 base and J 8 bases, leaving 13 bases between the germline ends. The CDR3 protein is CASSLLAPSDEQFF. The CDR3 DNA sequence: TGCGCCAGCAGCTTGCTAGCCCCTAGTGATGAGCAGTTCTTC.